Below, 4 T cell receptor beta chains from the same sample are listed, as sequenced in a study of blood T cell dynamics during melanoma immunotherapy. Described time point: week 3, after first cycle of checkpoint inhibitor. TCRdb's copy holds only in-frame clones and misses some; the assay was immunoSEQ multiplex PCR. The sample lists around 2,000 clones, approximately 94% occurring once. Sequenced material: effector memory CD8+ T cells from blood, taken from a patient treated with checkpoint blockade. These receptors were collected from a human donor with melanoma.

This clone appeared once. Here the CDR3 reads CASSPRESTEAFF. Here the CDR3 DNA reads TGTGCCAGCAGTCCCAGGGAATCGACTGAAGCTTTCTTT. The V call is TRBV28, the J call TRBJ1-1; D might be TRBD1 (5 bases). The CDR3 spans 13 residues. V was cut by 5 bases and J by 5 bases, with 12 bases left in between. The V gene's germline CDR1 is MDHEN and CDR2 SYDVKM. Complete variable domain (other parts from reference TRBV28 and TRBJ1-1): DVKVTQSSRYLVKRTGEKVFLECVQDMDHENMFWYRQDPGLGLRLIYFSYDVKMKEKGDIPEGYSVSREKKERFSLILESASTNQTSMYLCASSPRESTEAFFGQGTRLTVV.

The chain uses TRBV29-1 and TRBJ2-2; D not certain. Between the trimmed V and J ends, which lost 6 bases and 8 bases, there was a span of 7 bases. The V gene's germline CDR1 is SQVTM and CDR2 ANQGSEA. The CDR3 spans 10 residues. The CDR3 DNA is TGCAGCGTCAGGTTAGGGGAGCTGTTTTTT. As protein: CSVRLGELFF.

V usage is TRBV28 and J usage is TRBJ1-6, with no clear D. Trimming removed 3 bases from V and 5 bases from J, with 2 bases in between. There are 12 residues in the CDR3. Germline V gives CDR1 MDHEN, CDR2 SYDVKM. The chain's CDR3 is CASSFDNSPLHF. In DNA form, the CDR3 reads TGTGCCAGCAGTTTCGATAATTCACCCCTCCACTTT.

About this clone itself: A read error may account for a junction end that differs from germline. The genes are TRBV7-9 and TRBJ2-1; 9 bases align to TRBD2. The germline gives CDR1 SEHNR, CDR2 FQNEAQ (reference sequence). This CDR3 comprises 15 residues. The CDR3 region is CASSLAGSSYNEQFF. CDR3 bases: TGTGCCAGCAGCCTAGCGGGAAGCTCCTACAATGAGCAGTTCTTC.